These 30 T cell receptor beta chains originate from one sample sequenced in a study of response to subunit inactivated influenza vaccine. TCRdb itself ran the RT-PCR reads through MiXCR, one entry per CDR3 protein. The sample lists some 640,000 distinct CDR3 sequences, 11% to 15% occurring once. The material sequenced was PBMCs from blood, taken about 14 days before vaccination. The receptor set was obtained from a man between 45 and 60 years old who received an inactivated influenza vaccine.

CDR3 DNA: TGTGCCAGCAGCTTTGAGGGCACCGGGGAGCTGTTTTTT. Its protein is CASSFEGTGELFF. The chain couples TRBV7-2 to TRBJ2-2; the D gene is possibly TRBD2 (5 bases). This CDR3 contains 13 residues. Germline V gives CDR1 SGHTA, CDR2 FQGNSA. Trimming removed 3 bases at V and 4 bases at J, with 6 bases between. The entire variable domain, with the rest obtained from reference TRBV7-2 and TRBJ2-2, is as follows: GAGVSQSPSNKVTEKGKDVELRCDPISGHTALYWYRQSLGQGLEFLIYFQGNSAPDKSGLPSDRFSAERTGGSVSTLTIQRTQQEDSAVYLCASSFEGTGELFFGEGSRLTVL.

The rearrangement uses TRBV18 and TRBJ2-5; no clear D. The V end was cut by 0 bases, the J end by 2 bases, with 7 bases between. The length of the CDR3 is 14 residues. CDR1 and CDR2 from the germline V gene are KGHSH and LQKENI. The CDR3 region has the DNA TGTGCCAGCTCACCACCCTGGGGTCAAGAGACCCAGTACTTC. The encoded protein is CASSPPWGQETQYF.

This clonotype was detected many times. CDR3 sequence: CASSFEGNIQYF. CDR3 nucleotide sequence: TGCGCCAGCAGCTTTGAGGGAAACATTCAGTACTTC. The chain carries TRBV5-1 and TRBJ2-4, with D possibly TRBD2 on 5 matching bases. This CDR3 has 12 residues. Germline CDR1 SGHRS, CDR2 YFSETQ. The ends were cut back, 2 bases at V and 6 bases at J, with 6 bases in the middle.

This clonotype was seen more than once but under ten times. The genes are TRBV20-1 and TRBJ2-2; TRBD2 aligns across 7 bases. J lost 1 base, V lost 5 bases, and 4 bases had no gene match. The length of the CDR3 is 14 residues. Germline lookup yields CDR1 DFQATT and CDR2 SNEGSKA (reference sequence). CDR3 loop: CSAPREVNTGELFF. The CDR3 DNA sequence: TGCAGTGCTCCCCGGGAGGTGAACACCGGGGAGCTGTTTTTT.

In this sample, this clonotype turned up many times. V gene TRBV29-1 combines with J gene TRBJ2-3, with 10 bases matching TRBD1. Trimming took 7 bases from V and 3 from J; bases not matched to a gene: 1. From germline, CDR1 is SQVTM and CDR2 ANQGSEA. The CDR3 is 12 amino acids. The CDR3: CSGGQGTDTQYF. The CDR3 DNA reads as TGCAGCGGGGGACAGGGGACAGATACGCAGTATTTT.

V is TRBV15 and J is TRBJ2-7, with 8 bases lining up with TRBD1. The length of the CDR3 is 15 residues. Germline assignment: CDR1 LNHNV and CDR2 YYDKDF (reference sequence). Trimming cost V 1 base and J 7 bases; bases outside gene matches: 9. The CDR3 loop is CATSRGQGPGREQYF. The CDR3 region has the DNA TGTGCCACCAGCAGAGGACAGGGGCCGGGTCGGGAGCAGTACTTC. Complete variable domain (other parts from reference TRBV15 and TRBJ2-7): DAMVIQNPRYQVTQFGKPVTLSCSQTLNHNVMYWYQQKSSQAPKLLFHYYDKDFNNEADTPDNFQSRRPNTSFCFLDIRSPGLGDTAMYLCATSRGQGPGREQYFGPGTRLTVT.

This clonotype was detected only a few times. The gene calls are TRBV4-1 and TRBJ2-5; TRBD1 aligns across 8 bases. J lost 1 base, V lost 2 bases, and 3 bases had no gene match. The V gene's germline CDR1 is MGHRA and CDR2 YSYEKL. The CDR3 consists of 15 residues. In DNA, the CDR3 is TGCGCCAGCAGCCAAACCGGGACAGGCCAAGAGACCCAGTACTTC. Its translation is CASSQTGTGQETQYF.

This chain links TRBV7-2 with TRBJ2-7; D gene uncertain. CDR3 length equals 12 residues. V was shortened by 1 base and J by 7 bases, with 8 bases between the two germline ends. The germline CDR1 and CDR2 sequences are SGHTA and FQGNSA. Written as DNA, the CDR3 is TGTGCCAGCAGCTTAGTGGTCTGGGAGCAGTACTTC. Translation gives CASSLVVWEQYF.

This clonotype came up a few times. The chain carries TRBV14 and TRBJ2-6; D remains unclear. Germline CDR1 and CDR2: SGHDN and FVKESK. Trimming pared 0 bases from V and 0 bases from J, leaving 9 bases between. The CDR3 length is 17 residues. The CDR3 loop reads CASSQDWVVSGANVLTF. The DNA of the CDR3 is TGTGCCAGCAGCCAAGATTGGGTAGTCTCTGGGGCCAACGTCCTGACTTTC.

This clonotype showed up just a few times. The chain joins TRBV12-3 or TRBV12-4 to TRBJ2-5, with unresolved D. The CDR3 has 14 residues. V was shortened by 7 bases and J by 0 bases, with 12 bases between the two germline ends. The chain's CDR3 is CASTVGRNQETQYF. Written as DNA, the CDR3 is TGTGCCAGCACCGTGGGCCGCAACCAAGAGACCCAGTACTTC.

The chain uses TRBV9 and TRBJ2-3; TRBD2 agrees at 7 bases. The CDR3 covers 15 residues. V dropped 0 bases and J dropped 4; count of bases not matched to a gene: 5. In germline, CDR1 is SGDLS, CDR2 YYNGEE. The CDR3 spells CASSVGREGADTQYF. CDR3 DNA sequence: TGTGCCAGCAGCGTAGGGAGGGAGGGCGCAGATACGCAGTATTTT.

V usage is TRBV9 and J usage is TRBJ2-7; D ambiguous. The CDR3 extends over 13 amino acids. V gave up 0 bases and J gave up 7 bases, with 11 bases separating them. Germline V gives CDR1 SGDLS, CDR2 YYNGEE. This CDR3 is CASSVAGVGEQYF. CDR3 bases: TGTGCCAGCAGCGTAGCTGGGGTTGGAGAGCAGTACTTC.

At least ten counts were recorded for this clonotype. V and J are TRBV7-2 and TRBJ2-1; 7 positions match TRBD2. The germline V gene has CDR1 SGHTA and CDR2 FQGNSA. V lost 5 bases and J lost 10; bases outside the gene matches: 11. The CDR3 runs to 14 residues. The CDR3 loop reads CASSRNPAGGEQFF. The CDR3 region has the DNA TGTGCCAGCAGCCGAAATCCCGCCGGGGGGGAGCAGTTCTTC.

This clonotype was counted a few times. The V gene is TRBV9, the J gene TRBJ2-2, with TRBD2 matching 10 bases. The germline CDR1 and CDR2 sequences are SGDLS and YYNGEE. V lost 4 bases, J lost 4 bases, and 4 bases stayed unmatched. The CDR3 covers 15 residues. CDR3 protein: CASSPGTSVTGELFF. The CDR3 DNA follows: TGTGCCAGCAGCCCCGGGACTAGCGTCACCGGGGAGCTGTTTTTT.

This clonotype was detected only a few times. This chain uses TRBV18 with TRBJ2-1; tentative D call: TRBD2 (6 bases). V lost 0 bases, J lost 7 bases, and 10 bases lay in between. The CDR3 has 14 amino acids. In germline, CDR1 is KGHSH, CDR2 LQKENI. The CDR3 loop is CASSPPGGVNEQFF. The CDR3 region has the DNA TGTGCCAGCTCACCACCCGGCGGGGTAAATGAGCAGTTCTTC.

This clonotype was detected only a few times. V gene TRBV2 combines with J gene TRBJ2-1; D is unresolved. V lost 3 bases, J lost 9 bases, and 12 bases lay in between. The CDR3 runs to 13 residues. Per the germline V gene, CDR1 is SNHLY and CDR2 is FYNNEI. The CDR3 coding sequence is TGTGCCAGCAGTGACGTTGTGGGTTTTGAGCAGTTCTTC. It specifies CASSDVVGFEQFF.

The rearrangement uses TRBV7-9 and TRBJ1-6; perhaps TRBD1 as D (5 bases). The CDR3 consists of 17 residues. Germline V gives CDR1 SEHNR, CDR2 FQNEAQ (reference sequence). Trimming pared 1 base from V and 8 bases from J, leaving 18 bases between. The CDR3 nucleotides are TGTGCCAGCAGCTTAGGGGGGGTGCCCCCAGTCGATTCACCCCTCCACTTT. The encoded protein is CASSLGGVPPVDSPLHF. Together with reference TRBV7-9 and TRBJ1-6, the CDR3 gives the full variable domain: DTGVSQNPRHKITKRGQNVTFRCDPISEHNRLYWYRQTLGQGPEFLTYFQNEAQLEKSRLLSDRFSAERPKGSFSTLEIQRTEQGDSAMYLCASSLGGVPPVDSPLHFGNGTRLTVT.

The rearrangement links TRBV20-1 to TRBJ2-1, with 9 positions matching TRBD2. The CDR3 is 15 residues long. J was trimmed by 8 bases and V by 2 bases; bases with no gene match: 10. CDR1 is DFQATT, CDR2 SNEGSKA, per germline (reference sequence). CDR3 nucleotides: TGCAGTGCTAGAACAAGAAGCGGGAGGAGGGATGAGCAGTTCTTC. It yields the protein CSARTRSGRRDEQFF.

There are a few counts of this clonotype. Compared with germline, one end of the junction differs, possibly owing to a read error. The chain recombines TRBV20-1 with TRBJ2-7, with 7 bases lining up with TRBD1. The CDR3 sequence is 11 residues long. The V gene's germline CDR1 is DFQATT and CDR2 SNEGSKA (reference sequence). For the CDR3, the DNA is TGCAGTGCTAGAGACAAGGCCAGGGGGATCTTC. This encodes CSARDKARGIF.

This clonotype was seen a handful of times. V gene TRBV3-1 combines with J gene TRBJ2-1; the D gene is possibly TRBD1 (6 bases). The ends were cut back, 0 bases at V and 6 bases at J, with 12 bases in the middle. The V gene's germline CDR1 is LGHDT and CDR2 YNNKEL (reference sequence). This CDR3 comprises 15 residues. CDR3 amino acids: CASSQDYRATNEQFF. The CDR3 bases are TGTGCCAGCAGCCAAGATTACAGGGCCACCAATGAGCAGTTCTTC.

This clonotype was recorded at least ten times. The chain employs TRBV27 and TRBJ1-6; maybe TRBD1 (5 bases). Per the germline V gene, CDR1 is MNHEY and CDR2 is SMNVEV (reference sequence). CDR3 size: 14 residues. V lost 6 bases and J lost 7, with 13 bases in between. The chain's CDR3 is CASSPGRWNSPLHF. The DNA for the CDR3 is TGTGCCAGCAGCCCGGGACGGTGGAATTCACCCCTCCACTTT.

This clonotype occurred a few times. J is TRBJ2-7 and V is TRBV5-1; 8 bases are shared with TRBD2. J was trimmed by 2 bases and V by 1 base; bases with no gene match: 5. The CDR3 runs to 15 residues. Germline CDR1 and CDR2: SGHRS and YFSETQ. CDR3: CASSLNSGGPYEQYF. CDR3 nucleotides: TGCGCCAGCAGCTTGAACAGCGGGGGACCCTACGAGCAGTACTTC. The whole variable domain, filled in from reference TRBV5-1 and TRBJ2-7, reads KAGVTQTPRYLIKTRGQQVTLSCSPISGHRSVSWYQQTPGQGLQFLFEYFSETQRNKGNFPGRFSGRQFSNSRSEMNVSTLELGDSALYLCASSLNSGGPYEQYFGPGTRLTVT.

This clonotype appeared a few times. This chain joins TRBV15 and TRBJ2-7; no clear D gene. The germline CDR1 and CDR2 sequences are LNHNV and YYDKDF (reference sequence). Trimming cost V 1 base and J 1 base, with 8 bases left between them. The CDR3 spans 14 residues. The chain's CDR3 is CATSRGRSSYEQYF. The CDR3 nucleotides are TGTGCCACCAGCAGAGGCAGGAGTTCCTACGAGCAGTACTTC.

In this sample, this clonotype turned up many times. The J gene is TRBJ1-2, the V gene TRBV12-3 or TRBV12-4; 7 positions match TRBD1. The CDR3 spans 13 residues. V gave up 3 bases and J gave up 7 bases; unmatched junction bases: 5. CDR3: CASSFKTGSGYTF. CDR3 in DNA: TGTGCCAGCAGTTTTAAGACAGGGAGTGGCTACACCTTC.

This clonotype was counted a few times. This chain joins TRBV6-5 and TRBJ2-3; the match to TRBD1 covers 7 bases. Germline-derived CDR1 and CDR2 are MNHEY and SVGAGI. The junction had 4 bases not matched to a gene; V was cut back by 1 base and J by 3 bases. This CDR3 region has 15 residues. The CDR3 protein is CASSYFARGTDTQYF. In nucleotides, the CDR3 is TGTGCCAGCAGTTACTTCGCCAGGGGGACAGATACGCAGTATTTT.

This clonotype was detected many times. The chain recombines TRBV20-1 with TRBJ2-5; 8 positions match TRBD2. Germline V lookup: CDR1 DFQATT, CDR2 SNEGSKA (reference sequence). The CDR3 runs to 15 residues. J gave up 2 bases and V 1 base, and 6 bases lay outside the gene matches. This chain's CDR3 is CSARGRAGEQETQYF. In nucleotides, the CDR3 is TGCAGTGCTAGAGGACGAGCGGGGGAGCAAGAGACCCAGTACTTC.

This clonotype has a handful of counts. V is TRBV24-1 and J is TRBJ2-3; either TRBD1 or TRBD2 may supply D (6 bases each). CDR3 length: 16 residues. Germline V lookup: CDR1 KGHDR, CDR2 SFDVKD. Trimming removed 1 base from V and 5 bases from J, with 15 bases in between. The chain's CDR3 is CATSDFGGPGEDTQYF. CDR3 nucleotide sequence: TGTGCCACCAGTGATTTTGGGGGGCCCGGTGAAGATACGCAGTATTTT.

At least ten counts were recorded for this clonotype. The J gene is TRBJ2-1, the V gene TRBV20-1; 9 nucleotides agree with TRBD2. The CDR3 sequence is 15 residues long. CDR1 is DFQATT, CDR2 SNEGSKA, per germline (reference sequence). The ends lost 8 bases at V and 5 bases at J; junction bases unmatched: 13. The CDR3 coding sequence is TGCAGTCTCAGGCTTGGCGGGAGGGATCACAATGAGCAGTTCTTC. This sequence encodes CSLRLGGRDHNEQFF.

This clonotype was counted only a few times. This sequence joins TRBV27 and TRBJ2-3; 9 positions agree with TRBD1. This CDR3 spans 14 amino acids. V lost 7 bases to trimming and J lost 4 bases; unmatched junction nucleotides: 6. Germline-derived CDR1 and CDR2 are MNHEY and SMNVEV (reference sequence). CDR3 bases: TGTGCCAGCACTCTGACAGGGGGGGCAGATACGCAGTATTTT. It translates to CASTLTGGADTQYF.

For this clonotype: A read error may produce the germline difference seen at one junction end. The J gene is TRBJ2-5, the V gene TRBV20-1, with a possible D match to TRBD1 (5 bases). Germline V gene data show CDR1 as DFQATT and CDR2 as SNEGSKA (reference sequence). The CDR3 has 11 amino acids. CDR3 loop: CSGQGEETQCF. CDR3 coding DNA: TGCAGTGGGCAGGGTGAGGAGACCCAGTGCTTC.